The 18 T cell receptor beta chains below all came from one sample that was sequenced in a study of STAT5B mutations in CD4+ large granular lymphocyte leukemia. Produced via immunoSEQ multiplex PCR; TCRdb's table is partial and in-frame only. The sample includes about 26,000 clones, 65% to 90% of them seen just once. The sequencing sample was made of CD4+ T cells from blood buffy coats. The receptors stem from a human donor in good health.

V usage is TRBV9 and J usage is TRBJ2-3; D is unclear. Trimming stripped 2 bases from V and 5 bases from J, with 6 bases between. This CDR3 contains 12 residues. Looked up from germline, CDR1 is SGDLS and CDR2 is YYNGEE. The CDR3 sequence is CASSVQGDTQYF. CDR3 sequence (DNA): TGTGCCAGCAGCGTTCAAGGAGATACGCAGTATTTT.

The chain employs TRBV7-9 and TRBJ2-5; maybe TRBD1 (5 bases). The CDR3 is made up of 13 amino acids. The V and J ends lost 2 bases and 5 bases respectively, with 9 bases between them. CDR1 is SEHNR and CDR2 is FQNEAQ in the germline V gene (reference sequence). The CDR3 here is CASSLLGRETQYF. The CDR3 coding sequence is TGTGCCAGCAGCTTACTGGGGCGGGAGACCCAGTACTTC.

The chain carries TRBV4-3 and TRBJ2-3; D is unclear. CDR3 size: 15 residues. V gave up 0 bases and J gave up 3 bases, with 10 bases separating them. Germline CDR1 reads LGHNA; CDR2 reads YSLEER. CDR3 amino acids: CASSQDWTSTDTQYF. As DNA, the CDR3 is TGCGCCAGCAGCCAAGATTGGACCTCAACAGATACGCAGTATTTT.

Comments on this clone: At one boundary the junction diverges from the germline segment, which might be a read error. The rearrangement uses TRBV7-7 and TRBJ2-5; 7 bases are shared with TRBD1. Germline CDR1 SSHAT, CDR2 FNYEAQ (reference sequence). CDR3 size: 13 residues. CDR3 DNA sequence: TGTGCTAGCAGCCCGACAGGGATCGAGACCCAGTACTTC. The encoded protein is CASSPTGIETQYF.

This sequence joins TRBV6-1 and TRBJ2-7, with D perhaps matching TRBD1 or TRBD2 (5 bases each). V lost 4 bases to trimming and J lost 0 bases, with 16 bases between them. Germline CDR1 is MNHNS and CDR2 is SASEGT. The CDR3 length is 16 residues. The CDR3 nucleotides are TGTGCCAGCAGTGCCGGGGCAGCGACTCCCTCCTACGAGCAGTACGTC. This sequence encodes CASSAGAATPSYEQYV.

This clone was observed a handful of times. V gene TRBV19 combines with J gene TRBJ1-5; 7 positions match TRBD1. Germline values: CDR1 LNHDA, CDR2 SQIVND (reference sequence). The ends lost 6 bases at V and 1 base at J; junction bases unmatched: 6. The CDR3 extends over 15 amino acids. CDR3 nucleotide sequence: TGTGCCAGTAGAGAGACAGGGAGGAGCAATCAGCCCCAGCATTTT. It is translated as CASRETGRSNQPQHF.

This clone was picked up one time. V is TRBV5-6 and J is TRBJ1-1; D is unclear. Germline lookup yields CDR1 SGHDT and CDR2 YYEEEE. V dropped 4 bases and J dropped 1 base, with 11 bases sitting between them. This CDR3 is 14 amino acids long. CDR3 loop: CASSPDPQNTEAFF. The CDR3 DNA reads TGTGCCAGCAGCCCGGACCCCCAGAACACTGAAGCTTTCTTT.

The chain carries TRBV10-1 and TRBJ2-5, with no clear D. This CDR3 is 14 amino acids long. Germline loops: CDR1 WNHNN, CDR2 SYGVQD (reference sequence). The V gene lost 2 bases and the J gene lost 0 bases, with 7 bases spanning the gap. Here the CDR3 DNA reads TGCGCCAGCAGTGAGGGTGCCAACCAAGAGACCCAGTACTTC. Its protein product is CASSEGANQETQYF.

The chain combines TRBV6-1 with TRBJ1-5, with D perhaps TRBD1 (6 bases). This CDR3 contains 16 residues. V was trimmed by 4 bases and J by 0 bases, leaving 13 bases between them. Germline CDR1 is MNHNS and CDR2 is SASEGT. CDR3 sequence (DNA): TGTGCCAGCAGTGGTCCACAGGGATTTAGCAATCAGCCCCAGCATTTT. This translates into CASSGPQGFSNQPQHF.

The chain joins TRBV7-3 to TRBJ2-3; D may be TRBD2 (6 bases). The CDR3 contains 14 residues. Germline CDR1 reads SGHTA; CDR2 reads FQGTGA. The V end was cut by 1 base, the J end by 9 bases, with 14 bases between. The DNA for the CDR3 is TGTGCCAGCAGCTTAAACCCTGGAGGGAGCACGCAGTATTTT. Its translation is CASSLNPGGSTQYF.

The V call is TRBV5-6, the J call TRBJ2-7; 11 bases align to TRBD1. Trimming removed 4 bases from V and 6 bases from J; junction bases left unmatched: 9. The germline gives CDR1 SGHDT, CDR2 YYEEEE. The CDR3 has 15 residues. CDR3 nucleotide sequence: TGTGCCAGCAGCAGCCTTGGACAGGGGGCTGTCGAGCAGTACGTC. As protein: CASSSLGQGAVEQYV.

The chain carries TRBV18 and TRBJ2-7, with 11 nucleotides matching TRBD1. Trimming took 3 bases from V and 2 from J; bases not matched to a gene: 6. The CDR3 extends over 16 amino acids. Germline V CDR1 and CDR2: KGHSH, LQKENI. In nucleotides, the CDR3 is TGTGCCAGCTCACCTCAAGGGACAGGGGGGCCCTACGAGCAGTACTTC. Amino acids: CASSPQGTGGPYEQYF.

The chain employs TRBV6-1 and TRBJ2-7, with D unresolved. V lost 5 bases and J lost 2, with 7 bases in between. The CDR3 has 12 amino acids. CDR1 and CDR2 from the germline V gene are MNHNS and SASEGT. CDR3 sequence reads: CASSTDTYEQYF. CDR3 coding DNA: TGTGCCAGCAGTACGGATACCTACGAGCAGTACTTC.

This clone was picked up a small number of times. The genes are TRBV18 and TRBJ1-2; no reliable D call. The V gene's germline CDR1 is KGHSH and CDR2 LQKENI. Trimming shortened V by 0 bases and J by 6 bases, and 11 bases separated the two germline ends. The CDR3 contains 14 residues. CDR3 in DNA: TGTGCCAGCTCACCACCGGGAAGTTCTGATGGCTACACCTTC. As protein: CASSPPGSSDGYTF.

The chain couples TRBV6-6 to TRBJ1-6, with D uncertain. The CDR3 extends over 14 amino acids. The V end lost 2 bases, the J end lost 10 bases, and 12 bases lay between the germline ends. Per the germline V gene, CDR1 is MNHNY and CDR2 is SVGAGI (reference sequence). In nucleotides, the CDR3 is TGTGCCAGCAGTTACGTGTCAGGAGAATCACCCCTCCACTTT. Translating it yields CASSYVSGESPLHF.

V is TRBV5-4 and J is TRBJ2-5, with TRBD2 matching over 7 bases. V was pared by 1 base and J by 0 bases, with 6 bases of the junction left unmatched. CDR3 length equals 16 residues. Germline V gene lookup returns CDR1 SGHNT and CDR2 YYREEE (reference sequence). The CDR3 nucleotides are TGTGCCAGCAGCTTGAAAAGCGGGAAGAACCAAGAGACCCAGTACTTC. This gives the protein CASSLKSGKNQETQYF. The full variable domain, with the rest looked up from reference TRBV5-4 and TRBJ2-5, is ETGVTQSPTHLIKTRGQQVTLRCSSQSGHNTVSWYQQALGQGPQFIFQYYREEENGRGNFPPRFSGLQFPNYSSELNVNALELDDSALYLCASSLKSGKNQETQYFGPGTRLLVL.

DNA for the CDR3: TGTGCCAGCAGCTTATCCCCCCTCCGGGTAGGATATGGCTACACCTTC. Encoded protein: CASSLSPLRVGYGYTF. The chain links TRBV7-9 to TRBJ1-2; D unclear. Per the germline V gene, CDR1 is SEHNR and CDR2 is FQNEAQ (reference sequence). This CDR3 region has 16 residues. V lost 2 bases, J lost 5 bases, and 18 bases lay in between. The variable domain in full, completed from reference TRBV7-9 and TRBJ1-2, reads DTGVSQNPRHKITKRGQNVTFRCDPISEHNRLYWYRQTLGQGPEFLTYFQNEAQLEKSRLLSDRFSAERPKGSFSTLEIQRTEQGDSAMYLCASSLSPLRVGYGYTFGSGTRLTVV.

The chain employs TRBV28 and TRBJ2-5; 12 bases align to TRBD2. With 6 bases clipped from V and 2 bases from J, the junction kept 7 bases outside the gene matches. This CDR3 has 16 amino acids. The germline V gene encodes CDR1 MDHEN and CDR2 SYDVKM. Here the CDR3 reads CASSPWTSGVQETQYF. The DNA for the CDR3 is TGTGCCAGCAGCCCCTGGACTAGCGGGGTTCAAGAGACCCAGTACTTC.